This TCR beta chain was recorded in a study of tumor-infiltrating lymphocytes in localized non-small cell lung cancer. Study background: From each patient, both tumor and uninvolved lung, non-adjacent to tumor, were sampled.

This clone occurred a few times. Its antigen remains unknown. Study results and caveats: No link was found between tumor T-cell fraction and recurrence-free survival.

The CDR3 contains 14 residues. CDR1 SGHTA and CDR2 FQGNSA come from the germline V gene. The J segment lost 4 bases and the V segment lost 5 bases, leaving 7 bases of the junction unmatched. Some clones are missing from TCRdb's copy, which holds only in-frame ones; the method was immunoSEQ multiplex PCR. The data hold some 8,000 clones, with 77% observed a single time. This TCR was recovered from a human donor with non-small cell lung cancer. Sequencing was done on a sample of lung tumor tissue. This chain links TRBV7-2 with TRBJ2-7; 8 nucleotides agree with TRBD2. Here the CDR3 reads CASSISGEDYEQYF. As DNA, the CDR3 is TGTGCCAGCAGCATTAGCGGGGAAGATTACGAGCAGTACTTC.